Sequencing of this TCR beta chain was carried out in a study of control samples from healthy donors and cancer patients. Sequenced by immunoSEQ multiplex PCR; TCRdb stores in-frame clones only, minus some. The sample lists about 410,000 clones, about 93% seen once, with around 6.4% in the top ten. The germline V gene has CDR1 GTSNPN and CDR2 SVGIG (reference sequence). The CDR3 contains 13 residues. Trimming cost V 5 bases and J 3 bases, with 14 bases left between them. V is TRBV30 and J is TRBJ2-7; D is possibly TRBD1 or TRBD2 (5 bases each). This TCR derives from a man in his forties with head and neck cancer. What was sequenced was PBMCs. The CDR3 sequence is CAWLEGQGYEQYF. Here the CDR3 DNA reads TGTGCCTGGTTAGAGGGGCAAGGCTACGAGCAGTACTTC.